These T cell receptor beta chains were read from a single sample in a study of cytomegalovirus exposure and HLA in healthy donors. Profiled with immunoSEQ multiplex PCR; TCRdb holds only in-frame clones, not every one. Here the sample table reports 200,000 to 250,000 clones. The sequenced sample consisted of PBMCs. The source is a girl aged 2 to 10 in good health and CMV-seropositive. The CDR3 runs from the conserved cysteine through the conserved F or W. The D gene is left open where the match is weak.

TRBJ2-3	TRBD1	TRBV7-8	CASSRADPDRGQTSTDTQYF	TGTGCCAGCAGCCGCGCCGACCCCGACAGGGGACAAACTAGCACAGATACGCAGTATTTT
TRBJ1-2	-	TRBV25-1	CASSSSLGRVGLHYGYTF	TGTGCCAGCAGTTCGTCGTTGGGCAGGGTAGGCCTTCACTATGGCTACACCTTC
TRBJ1-1	-	TRBV9	CASSFGGASIAFF	TGTGCCAGCAGCTTCGGGGGGGCCTCGATAGCTTTCTTT
TRBJ2-5	TRBD1	TRBV28	CASSPGTEGQETQYF	TGTGCCAGCAGTCCAGGGACAGAAGGACAAGAGACCCAGTACTTC
TRBJ1-1	-	TRBV7-2	CASSNARNTNPEAFF	TGTGCCAGCAGCAACGCCCGCAATACTAACCCTGAAGCTTTCTTT
TRBJ1-3	TRBD1	TRBV6-1	CASSPRQGTADTIYF	TGTGCCAGCAGCCCAAGACAGGGGACGGCGGACACCATATATTTT
TRBJ1-2	TRBD1	TRBV7-3	CASSLTGQETNYGYTF	TGTGCCAGCAGCTTAACCGGACAGGAAACTAACTATGGCTACACCTTC
TRBJ2-5	-	TRBV27	CASKDWAGWTQYF	TGTGCCAGCAAGGACTGGGCCGGATGGACCCAGTACTTC
TRBJ2-7	-	TRBV18	CASSPTEGYEQYF	TGTGCCAGCTCACCAACCGAGGGATACGAGCAGTACTTC
TRBJ2-3	TRBD2	TRBV29-1	CSVWASGRTDTQYF	TGCAGCGTTTGGGCTAGCGGACGCACAGATACGCAGTATTTT
TRBJ1-2	-	TRBV6-5	CASRTDSNYGYTF	TGTGCCAGCAGGACCGACAGTAACTATGGCTACACCTTC
TRBJ2-3	TRBD2	TRBV15	CATSRDYFSGRGTDTQYF	TGTGCCACCAGCAGAGACTATTTTAGCGGGAGAGGCACAGATACGCAGTATTTT
TRBJ2-1	-	TRBV10-3	CAIRPTSPIYNEQFF	TGTGCCATCAGGCCGACTAGTCCTATCTACAATGAGCAGTTCTTC
TRBJ2-7	TRBD1	TRBV6-5	CASRKEGQGAYEQYF	TGTGCCAGCAGAAAGGAGGGACAGGGGGCGTACGAGCAGTACTTC
TRBJ2-7	TRBD1	TRBV18	CASSPGTGEHEQYF	TGTGCCAGCTCCCCCGGGACAGGGGAACACGAGCAGTACTTC
TRBJ2-3	-	TRBV9	CASSAGQPTDTQYF	TGTGCCAGCAGCGCGGGTCAACCCACAGATACGCAGTATTTT
TRBJ1-2	-	TRBV6-1	CASSIPSDYGYTF	TGTGCCAGCTCTATCCCGAGCGACTATGGCTACACCTTC
TRBJ2-1	-	TRBV27	CASSREGAQFF	TGTGCCAGCTCTAGAGAGGGTGCGCAGTTCTTC
TRBJ2-7	TRBD2	TRBV6-6	CASRLADPYEQYF	TGTGCCAGCAGACTAGCGGACCCCTACGAGCAGTACTTC
TRBJ1-5	-	TRBV30	CAWSQGGGQPQHF	TGTGCCTGGAGTCAAGGGGGGGGCCAGCCCCAGCATTTT
TRBJ1-4	-	TRBV11-2	CASSPPGHPTNEKLFF	TGTGCCAGCAGCCCACCGGGACACCCAACTAATGAAAAACTGTTTTTT
TRBJ2-3	-	TRBV6-5	CASSRSTDTQYF	TGTGCCAGCAGCAGGAGCACAGATACGCAGTATTTT
TRBJ1-1	TRBD1	TRBV19	CASSSQGVGTEAFF	TGTGCCAGTAGTTCCCAGGGGGTGGGGACTGAAGCTTTCTTT
TRBJ2-5	-	TRBV7-9	CASSQKSNQDYQETQYF	TGTGCCAGCAGCCAAAAATCGAATCAGGATTACCAAGAGACCCAGTACTTC
TRBJ2-5	-	TRBV27	CASSTYPQSARSAETQYF	TGTGCCAGCAGTACTTATCCGCAGAGCGCCCGTTCCGCGGAGACCCAGTACTTC